This TCR beta chain was retrieved from a study of molecular identifiers for immune sequencing clone quantification (dated by TCRdb to the late 2010s). As for the study more broadly: For a replicate experiment, RNA from roughly 18,000 or 92,000 naive CD8 T cells was divided into five aliquots, and four of the five aliquots were sequenced. CD8 T cells were used in a methods study to benchmark molecular-identifier clustering-based TCR repertoire sequencing (MIDCIRS) and TCR RNA copy counting.

Comments on this clonotype: Its specific antigen is unknown. A read error may produce the germline difference seen at one junction end.

The CDR3, from cysteine to phenylalanine, totals 13 residues. Solely the CDR3 DNA is kept, with 39 bases framed from the first base. CDR1 SGHTA and CDR2 FQGNSA were looked up in the germline V gene. The protocol used for the library was PCR. Instrument on record: NextSeq 500. Bulk TCR libraries were made following a previously described method, with the TCR primers given in Table S5. Total RNA was purified with the Qiagen AllPrep DNA/RNA kit. Reads from multiple sequencing runs of the same library were pooled before analysis. In the source study's methods: Reads were retained only if their TCR constant sequence matched exactly, and those retained reads were trimmed to 150 nt and grouped according to their 12-nt molecular barcodes. Reads inside each barcode group were sub-clustered using a 15% Levenshtein threshold, and a quality-weighted consensus sequence was constructed for each RNA molecule. Non-functional sequences were excluded, and lower-count sequences lying one edit away from another sequence were also excluded. Based on a fit of two negative binomial distributions, barcode sub-clusters having less than 20% of the maximum read count were discarded. The raw public reads went through TCRdb reprocessing: fastp at Q25, MiXCR clone calling, in-frame beta chains kept. Each record represents a unique CDR3 protein, reported with the most common genes and DNA among its rows. TCRdb's processing, not the authors', yielded these V and J calls. This sample is represented by around 480,000 distinct CDR3 sequences; around 23% of them were singletons. The top ten hold over 0.6% of the sample.

Libraries of naive CD8 T cells were built from about 21,000 to 970,000 sorted cells, with 10%, 30% or 50% of the purified RNA used. Naive CD8 T cells were FACS-sorted as CD8+CD4-CCR7+CD45RA+ on a BD FACSAria II into RLT Plus buffer. Nine to eleven TCR copies' worth of Jurkat RNA were spiked into about 20,000-1,000,000 naive CD8 T cell samples to test detection sensitivity. Enrichment of CD8 T cells was performed with RosetteSep CD8+ T Cell Enrichment Cocktail and Ficoll-Paque, after which ACK red cell lysis was carried out. Findings and caveats that apply to the study as a whole: Highly expanded clone sizes could be underestimated because identical TCR molecules may share a barcode. When barcode sub-clustering was omitted, TCR diversity was inflated by chimeric consensus sequences, with chimeras reaching as high as 47%. In CMV-specific effector cells, clones with more than 20 RNA copies contained over 98% of molecules, whereas in naive cells such clones contained under 1% of molecules. Spiked-in Jurkat TCR RNA equivalent to a single cell was reported to be detectable even among one million naive CD8 T cells. The naive libraries included spiked-in Jurkat TCR RNA (roughly nine copies' worth), and this Jurkat TCR RNA is not part of the donor repertoire. About 2.9 recovered TCR RNA copies per cell were obtained by modeling, versus 9 to 10 by digital PCR, implying a capture efficiency of about 30%.

This chain is built from TRBV7-2 and TRBJ2-7; the D gene lacks a confident call. The sample was naive CD8+ T cells from blood, with Jurkat cell RNA spiked in. This specimen's cell subset or site label, interpreted: FACS-sorted CD8+CD4-CCR7+CD45RA+ naive T cells. The clonotype comes from a human donor in good health. Some libraries in this study had Jurkat cell RNA spiked in. The DNA sequence is as follows: TGTGCCAGCAGCTACCGGGCCCCCTACGCGCAGTACTTC. It encodes CASSYRAPYAQYF.